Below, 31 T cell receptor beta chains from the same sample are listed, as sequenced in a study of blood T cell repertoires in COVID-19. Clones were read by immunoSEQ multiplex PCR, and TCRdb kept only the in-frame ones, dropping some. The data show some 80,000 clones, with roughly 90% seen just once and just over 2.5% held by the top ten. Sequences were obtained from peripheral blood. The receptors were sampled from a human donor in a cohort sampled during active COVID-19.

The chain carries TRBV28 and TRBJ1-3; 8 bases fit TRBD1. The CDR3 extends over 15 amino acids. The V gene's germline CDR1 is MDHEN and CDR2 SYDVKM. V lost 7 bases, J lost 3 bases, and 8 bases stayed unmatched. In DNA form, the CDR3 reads TGTGCCAGCAACCCCTACGGGACAGGTGGAAACACCATATATTTT. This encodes CASNPYGTGGNTIYF.

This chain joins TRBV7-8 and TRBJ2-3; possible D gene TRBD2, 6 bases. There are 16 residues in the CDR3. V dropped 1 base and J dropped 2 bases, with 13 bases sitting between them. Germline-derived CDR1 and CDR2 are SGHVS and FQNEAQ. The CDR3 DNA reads TGTGCCAGCAGCTTAGTCGGGGGATTAGACACAGATACGCAGTATTTT. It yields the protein CASSLVGGLDTDTQYF.

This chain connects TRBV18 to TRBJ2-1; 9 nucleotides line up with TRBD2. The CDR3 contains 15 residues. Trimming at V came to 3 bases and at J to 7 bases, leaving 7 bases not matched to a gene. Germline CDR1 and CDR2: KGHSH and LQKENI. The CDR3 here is CASSPGAGGTNEQFF. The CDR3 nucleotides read TGTGCCAGCTCACCGGGAGCGGGGGGTACTAATGAGCAGTTCTTC.

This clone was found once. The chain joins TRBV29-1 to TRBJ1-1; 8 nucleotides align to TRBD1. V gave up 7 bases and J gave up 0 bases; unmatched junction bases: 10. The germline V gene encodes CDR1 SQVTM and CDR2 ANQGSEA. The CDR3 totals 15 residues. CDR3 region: CSARPGQVMNTEAFF. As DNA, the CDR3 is TGCAGCGCCAGACCGGGACAGGTTATGAACACTGAAGCTTTCTTT.

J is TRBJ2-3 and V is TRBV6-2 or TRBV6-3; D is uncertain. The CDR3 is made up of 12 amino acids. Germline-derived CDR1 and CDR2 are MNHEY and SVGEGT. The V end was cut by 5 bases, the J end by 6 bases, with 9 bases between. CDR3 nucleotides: TGTGCCAGCAGTCTCCCCGGGGATACGCAGTATTTT. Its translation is CASSLPGDTQYF.

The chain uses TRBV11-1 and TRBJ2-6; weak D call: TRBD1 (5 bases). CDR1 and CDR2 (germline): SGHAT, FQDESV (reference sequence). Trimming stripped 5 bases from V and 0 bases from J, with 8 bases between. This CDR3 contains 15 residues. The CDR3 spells CASSRQSSGANVLTF. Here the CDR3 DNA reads TGTGCCAGCAGCAGACAGAGCTCTGGGGCCAACGTCCTGACTTTC.

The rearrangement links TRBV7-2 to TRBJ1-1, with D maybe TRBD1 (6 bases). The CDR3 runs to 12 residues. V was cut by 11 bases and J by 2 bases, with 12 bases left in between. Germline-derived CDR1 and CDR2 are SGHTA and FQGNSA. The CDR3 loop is CAVGGRNTEAFF. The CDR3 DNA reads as TGTGCCGTGGGGGGGCGCAACACTGAAGCTTTCTTT.

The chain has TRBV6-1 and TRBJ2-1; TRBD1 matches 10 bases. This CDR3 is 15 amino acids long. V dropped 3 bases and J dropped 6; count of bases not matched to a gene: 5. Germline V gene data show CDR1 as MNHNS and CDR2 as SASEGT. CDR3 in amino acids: CASSDTGTGVNEQFF. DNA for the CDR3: TGTGCCAGCAGTGATACCGGGACAGGGGTCAATGAGCAGTTCTTC.

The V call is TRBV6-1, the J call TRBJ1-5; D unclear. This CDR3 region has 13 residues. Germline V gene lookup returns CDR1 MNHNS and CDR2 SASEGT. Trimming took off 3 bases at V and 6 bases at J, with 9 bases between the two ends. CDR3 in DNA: TGTGCCAGCAGTGAGGCGGGGATTCAGCCCCAGCATTTT. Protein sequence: CASSEAGIQPQHF.

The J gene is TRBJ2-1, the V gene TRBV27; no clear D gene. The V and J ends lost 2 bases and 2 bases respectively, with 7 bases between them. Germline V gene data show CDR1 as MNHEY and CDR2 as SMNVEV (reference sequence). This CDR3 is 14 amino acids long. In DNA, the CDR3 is TGTGCCAGCAGTTTAGAACTGACCTACAATGAGCAGTTCTTC. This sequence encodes CASSLELTYNEQFF.

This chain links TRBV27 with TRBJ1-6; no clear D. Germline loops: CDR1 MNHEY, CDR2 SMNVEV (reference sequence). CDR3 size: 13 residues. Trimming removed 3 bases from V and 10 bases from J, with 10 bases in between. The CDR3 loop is CASSLNPRSPLHF. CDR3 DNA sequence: TGTGCCAGCAGTTTGAATCCGAGGTCACCCCTCCACTTT.

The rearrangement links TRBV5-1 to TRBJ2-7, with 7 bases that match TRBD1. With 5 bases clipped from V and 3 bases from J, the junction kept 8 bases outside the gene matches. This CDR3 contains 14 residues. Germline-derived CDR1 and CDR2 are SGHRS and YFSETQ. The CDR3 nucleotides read TGCGCCAGCAGTCCTGGACAGGCCCTCTACGAGCAGTACTTC. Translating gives CASSPGQALYEQYF. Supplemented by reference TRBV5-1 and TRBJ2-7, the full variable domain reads KAGVTQTPRYLIKTRGQQVTLSCSPISGHRSVSWYQQTPGQGLQFLFEYFSETQRNKGNFPGRFSGRQFSNSRSEMNVSTLELGDSALYLCASSPGQALYEQYFGPGTRLTVT.

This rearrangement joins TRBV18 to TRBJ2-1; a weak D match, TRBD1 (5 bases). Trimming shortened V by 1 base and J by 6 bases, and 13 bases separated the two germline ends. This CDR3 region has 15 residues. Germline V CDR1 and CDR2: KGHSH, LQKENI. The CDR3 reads CASSPREGVSNEQFF. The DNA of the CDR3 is TGTGCCAGCTCACCACGGGAAGGGGTGTCCAATGAGCAGTTCTTC.

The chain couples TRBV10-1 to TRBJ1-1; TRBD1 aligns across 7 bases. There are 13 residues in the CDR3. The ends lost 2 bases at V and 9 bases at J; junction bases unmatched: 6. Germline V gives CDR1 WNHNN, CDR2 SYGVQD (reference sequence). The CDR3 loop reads CASSERQGMKAFF. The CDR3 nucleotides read TGCGCCAGCAGTGAGAGACAGGGAATGAAAGCTTTCTTT.

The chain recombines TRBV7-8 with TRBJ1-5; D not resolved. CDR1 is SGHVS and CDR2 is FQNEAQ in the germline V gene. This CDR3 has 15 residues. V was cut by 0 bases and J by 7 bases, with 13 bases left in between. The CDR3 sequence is CASSLAVSVTQPQHF. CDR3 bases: TGTGCCAGCAGCTTAGCGGTGTCGGTAACCCAGCCCCAGCATTTT.

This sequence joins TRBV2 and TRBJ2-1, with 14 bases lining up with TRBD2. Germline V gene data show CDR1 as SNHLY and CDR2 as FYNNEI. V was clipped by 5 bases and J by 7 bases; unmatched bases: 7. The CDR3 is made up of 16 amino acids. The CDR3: CASSLKTSGGANEQFF. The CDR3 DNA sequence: TGTGCCAGCAGTCTGAAGACTAGCGGGGGGGCAAATGAGCAGTTCTTC.

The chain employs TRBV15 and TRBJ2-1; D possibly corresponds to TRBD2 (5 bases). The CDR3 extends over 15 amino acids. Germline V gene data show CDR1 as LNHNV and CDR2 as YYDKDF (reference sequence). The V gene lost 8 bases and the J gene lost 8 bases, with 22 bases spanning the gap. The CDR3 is CATSLLDLSFDEQFF. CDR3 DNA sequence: TGTGCCACCTCCTTACTAGACCTTAGTTTCGATGAGCAGTTCTTC.

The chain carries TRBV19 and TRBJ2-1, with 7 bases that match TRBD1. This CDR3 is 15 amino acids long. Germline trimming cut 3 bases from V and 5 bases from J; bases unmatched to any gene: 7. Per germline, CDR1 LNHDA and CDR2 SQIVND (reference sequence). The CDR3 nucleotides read TGTGCCAGTAGTATGTCGGGGACAGCAAACAATGAGCAGTTCTTC. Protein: CASSMSGTANNEQFF.

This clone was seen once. CDR3 protein: CASSYGTGGYNEQFF. In nucleotides, the CDR3 is TGTGCCAGCAGTTACGGGACAGGGGGATACAATGAGCAGTTCTTC. The V and J genes are TRBV6-2 or TRBV6-3 and TRBJ2-1; 11 bases match TRBD1. The V gene end was trimmed by 2 bases and the J gene end by 4 bases; junction bases not matched to a gene: 1. This CDR3 is 15 amino acids long. CDR1 and CDR2 (germline): MNHEY, SVGEGT.

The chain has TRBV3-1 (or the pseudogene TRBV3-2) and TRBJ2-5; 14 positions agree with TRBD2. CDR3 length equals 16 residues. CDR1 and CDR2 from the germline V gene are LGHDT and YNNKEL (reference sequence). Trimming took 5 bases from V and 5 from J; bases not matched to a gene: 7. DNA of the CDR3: TGTGCCAGCAGCTCCCGGACTAGCGGGAGGCGGGAGACCCAGTACTTC. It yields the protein CASSSRTSGRRETQYF.

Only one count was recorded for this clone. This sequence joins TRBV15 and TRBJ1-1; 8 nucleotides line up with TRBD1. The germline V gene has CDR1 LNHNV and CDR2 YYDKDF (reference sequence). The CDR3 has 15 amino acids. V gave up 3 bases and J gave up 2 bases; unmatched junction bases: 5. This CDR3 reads CATSSLTGGNTEAFF. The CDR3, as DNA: TGTGCCACCAGCAGCCTAACAGGGGGTAACACTGAAGCTTTCTTT.

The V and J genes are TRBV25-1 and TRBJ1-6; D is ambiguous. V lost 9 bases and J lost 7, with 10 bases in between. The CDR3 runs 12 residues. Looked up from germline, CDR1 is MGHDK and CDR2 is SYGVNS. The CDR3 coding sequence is TGTGCCAGTTCTACGATAAATTCACCCCTCCACTTT. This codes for CASSTINSPLHF.

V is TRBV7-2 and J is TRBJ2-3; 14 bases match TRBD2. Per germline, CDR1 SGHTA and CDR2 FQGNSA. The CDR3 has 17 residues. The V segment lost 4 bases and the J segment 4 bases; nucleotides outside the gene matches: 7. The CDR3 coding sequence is TGTGCCAGCAGCTCAGGACTAGCGGGAGGTTGGGCAGATACGCAGTATTTT. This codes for CASSSGLAGGWADTQYF.

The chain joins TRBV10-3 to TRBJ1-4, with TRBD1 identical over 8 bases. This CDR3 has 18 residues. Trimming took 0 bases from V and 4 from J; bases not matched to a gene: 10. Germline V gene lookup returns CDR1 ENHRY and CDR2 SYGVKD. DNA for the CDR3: TGTGCCATCAGTGAGTCCATCATCACAGGGGGAATTAATGAAAAACTGTTTTTT. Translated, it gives CAISESIITGGINEKLFF.

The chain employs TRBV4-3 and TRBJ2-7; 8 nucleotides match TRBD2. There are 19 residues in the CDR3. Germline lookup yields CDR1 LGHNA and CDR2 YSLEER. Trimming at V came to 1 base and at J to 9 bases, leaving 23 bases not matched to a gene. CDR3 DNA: TGCGCCAGCAGCCAAGGGTACAGGGTTGCTAGCGGGTCCAGCGGGTGGCAGTACTTC. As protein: CASSQGYRVASGSSGWQYF.

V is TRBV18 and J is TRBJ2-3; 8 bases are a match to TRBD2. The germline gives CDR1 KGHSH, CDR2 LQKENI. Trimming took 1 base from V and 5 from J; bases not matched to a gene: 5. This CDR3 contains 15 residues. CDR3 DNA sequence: TGTGCCAGCTCACCACGGACGGGGGGGGGAGATACGCAGTATTTT. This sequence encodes CASSPRTGGGDTQYF. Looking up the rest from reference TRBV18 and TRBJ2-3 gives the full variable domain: NAGVMQNPRHLVRRRGQEARLRCSPMKGHSHVYWYRQLPEEGLKFMVYLQKENIIDESGMPKERFSAEFPKEGPSILRIQQVVRGDSAAYFCASSPRTGGGDTQYFGPGTRLTVL.

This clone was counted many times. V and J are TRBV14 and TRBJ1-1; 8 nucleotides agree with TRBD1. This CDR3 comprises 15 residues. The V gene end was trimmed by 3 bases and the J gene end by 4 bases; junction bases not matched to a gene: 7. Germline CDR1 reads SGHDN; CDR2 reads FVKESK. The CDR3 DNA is TGTGCCAGCAGCCAGGCAGGGGGCTTGACCACTGAAGCTTTCTTT. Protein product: CASSQAGGLTTEAFF.

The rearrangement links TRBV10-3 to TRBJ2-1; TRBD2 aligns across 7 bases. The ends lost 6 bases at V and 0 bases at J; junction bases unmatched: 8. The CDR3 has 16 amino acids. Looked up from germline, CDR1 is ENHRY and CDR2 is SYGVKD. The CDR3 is CAISLTSQSSYNEQFF. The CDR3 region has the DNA TGTGCCATCAGCCTGACTAGCCAAAGCTCCTACAATGAGCAGTTCTTC.

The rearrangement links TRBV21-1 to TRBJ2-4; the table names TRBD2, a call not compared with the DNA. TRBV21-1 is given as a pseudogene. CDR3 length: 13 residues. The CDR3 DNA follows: TGTGCCAGCAGCAAAGGGAGTGAAAACATTCAGTACTTC. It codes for CASSKGSENIQYF.

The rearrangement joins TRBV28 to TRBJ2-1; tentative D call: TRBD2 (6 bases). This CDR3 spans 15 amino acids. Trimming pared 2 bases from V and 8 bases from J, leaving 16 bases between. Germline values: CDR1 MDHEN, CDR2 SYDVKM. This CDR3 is CASSLGGSRKDEQFF. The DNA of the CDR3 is TGTGCCAGCAGTTTAGGGGGGAGTCGGAAGGATGAGCAGTTCTTC.

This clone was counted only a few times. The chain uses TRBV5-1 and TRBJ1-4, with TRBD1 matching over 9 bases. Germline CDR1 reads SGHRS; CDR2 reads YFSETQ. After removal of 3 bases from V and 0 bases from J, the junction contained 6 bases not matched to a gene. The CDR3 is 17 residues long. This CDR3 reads CASSSGTGFPTNEKLFF. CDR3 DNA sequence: TGCGCCAGCAGCTCTGGGACAGGGTTTCCAACTAATGAAAAACTGTTTTTT.